The present T cell receptor beta chain was sequenced within a study of blood T cell repertoires in COVID-19. Study information: T cells, B-cell-depleted T cells, or PBMCs supplied cDNA or gDNA.

Measured with immunoSEQ multiplex PCR; TCRdb has only the in-frame clones, and not every one. The repertoire holds roughly 50,000 clones, approximately 81% seen once, with over 2% in the top ten. Deletions cut 1 base from V and 0 bases from J, with 13 bases between. This CDR3 comprises 17 residues. CDR1 and CDR2 (germline): MGHRA, YSYEKL. This chain links TRBV4-1 with TRBJ1-3; D perhaps matches TRBD1 (6 bases). The origin of this receptor is a man in his fifties with acute or convalescent COVID-19. The specimen sequenced was peripheral blood. The CDR3 DNA follows: TGCGCCAGCAGCCAAGGTTTGGACAGTACCTCTGGAAACACCATATATTTT. Its protein is CASSQGLDSTSGNTIYF.